Below, 11 T cell receptor beta chains from the same sample are listed, as sequenced in a study of blood T cell repertoires in COVID-19. Sequencing was performed with immunoSEQ multiplex PCR; in TCRdb, only in-frame clones are kept and a portion is missing. The data hold roughly 260,000 clones, with 90% observed a single time. Material for sequencing was peripheral blood. The receptors were gathered from a woman in her forties with acute or convalescent COVID-19.

This clone was found once. This chain uses TRBV11-2 with TRBJ2-3, with D possibly being TRBD2 (6 bases). Trimming removed 3 bases from V and 0 bases from J, with 10 bases in between. The CDR3 loop spans 15 amino acids. Germline V gene lookup returns CDR1 SGHAT and CDR2 FQNNGV. The CDR3 nucleotides read TGTGCCAGCAGCTTCGCGGGGCTCAGCACAGATACGCAGTATTTT. Residues: CASSFAGLSTDTQYF.

The chain uses TRBV25-1 and TRBJ1-1, with D possibly TRBD1 on 6 matching bases. The CDR3 length is 15 residues. The germline gives CDR1 MGHDK, CDR2 SYGVNS. Trimming shortened V by 6 bases and J by 0 bases, and 14 bases separated the two germline ends. CDR3 coding DNA: TGTGCCAGCAGAACCATGGACAGTTTGAACACTGAAGCTTTCTTT. Translating it yields CASRTMDSLNTEAFF.

The V and J genes are TRBV6-5 and TRBJ1-1; D is uncertain. Germline V lookup: CDR1 MNHEY, CDR2 SVGAGI. V lost 0 bases and J 4 bases, leaving 12 bases between the germline ends. The CDR3 is 15 residues long. The CDR3 DNA reads TGTGCCAGCAGTTACTCGAACATCGAGGGCACTGAAGCTTTCTTT. It translates to CASSYSNIEGTEAFF.

The chain recombines TRBV23-1 with TRBJ1-4; no clear D. TRBV23-1 counts as an open reading frame of uncertain function. V was clipped by 4 bases and J by 0 bases, with 18 bases between them. CDR3 length: 18 residues. The CDR3 loop reads CASSPHRRYDATNEKLFF. DNA of the CDR3: TGCGCCAGCAGTCCCCACCGTCGGTACGATGCAACTAATGAAAAACTGTTTTTT.

The chain is built from TRBV10-2 and TRBJ1-2; 8 bases line up with TRBD1. The germline V gene encodes CDR1 WSHSY and CDR2 SAAADI. This CDR3 contains 13 residues. J was trimmed by 5 bases and V by 5 bases; bases with no gene match: 4. DNA for the CDR3: TGCGCCAGCAGTTACAGGGGGGGGTATGGCTACACCTTC. Its translation: CASSYRGGYGYTF.

The rearrangement uses TRBV19 and TRBJ2-3; D is possibly TRBD1 (7 bases). The CDR3 runs 16 residues. The ends were cut back, 11 bases at V and 4 bases at J, with 25 bases in the middle. CDR1 and CDR2 from the germline V gene are LNHDA and SQIVND (reference sequence). The CDR3 here is CADSSGDRDPADTQYF. Written as DNA, the CDR3 is TGTGCCGACTCCTCGGGGGACAGAGACCCCGCAGATACGCAGTATTTT.

This clone has only a few counts. V and J are TRBV9 and TRBJ2-1, with D unclear. The CDR3 is made up of 15 amino acids. Trimming stripped 0 bases from V and 5 bases from J, with 12 bases between. CDR1 is SGDLS, CDR2 YYNGEE, per germline. The CDR3 DNA sequence: TGTGCCAGCAGCGTAGGAACGACTTCTAACAATGAGCAGTTCTTC. It codes for CASSVGTTSNNEQFF.

This chain's CDR3 is CASSLGEYTEAFF. CDR3 nucleotide sequence: TGTGCCAGCAGTTTAGGGGAGTACACTGAAGCTTTCTTT. The chain uses TRBV12-3 or TRBV12-4 and TRBJ1-1; D is undetermined. There are 13 residues in the CDR3. Trimming removed 1 base from V and 3 bases from J, with 6 bases in between.

The table lists this clone with a few counts. V usage is TRBV19 and J usage is TRBJ1-4, with unresolved D. The CDR3 extends over 14 amino acids. V was clipped by 4 bases and J by 6 bases, with 12 bases between them. Germline V CDR1 and CDR2: LNHDA, SQIVND (reference sequence). The CDR3 reads CASSTLDWDEKLFF. In DNA form, the CDR3 reads TGTGCCAGTAGTACCTTGGACTGGGATGAAAAACTGTTTTTT.

The V and J genes are TRBV5-1 and TRBJ2-7; TRBD2 matches at 7 bases. Germline V gene lookup returns CDR1 SGHRS and CDR2 YFSETQ. CDR3 length: 11 amino acids. CDR3 sequence: CAHFRGGRKPV. The CDR3, as DNA: TGCGCACACTTTCGCGGGGGTCGAAAACCCGTC.

The V call is TRBV29-1, the J call TRBJ1-5; D is undetermined. There are 13 residues in the CDR3. CDR1 SQVTM and CDR2 ANQGSEA come from the germline V gene. Trimming removed 5 bases at V and 7 bases at J, with 15 bases between. CDR3 amino acids: CSVKKEGGQPQHF. The CDR3 coding sequence is TGCAGCGTTAAAAAAGAGGGCGGACAGCCCCAGCATTTT.